This T cell receptor (beta chain) was identified during a study of T cells in Graves' hyperthyroidism and ophthalmopathy. Study observations and caveats: Blood also showed most of the thyroid clonotypes that were expanded above 0.001.

Comments on this clonotype: As yet, its antigen is unknown.

V shed 6 bases, J shed 2 bases, and the junction held 12 bases outside the gene matches. The length of the CDR3 is 15 residues. In germline, CDR1 is DFQATT, CDR2 SNEGSKA (reference sequence). Uncontrolled infection, other autoimmune disease, pregnancy or lactation barred patients from enrollment. Diagnoses used clinical symptoms, serum thyroxine and TRAb, thyroid ultrasound and orbital computed tomography. Amplified TCR beta CDR3 regions came from RNA transcripts. The study used the HTBI primer set for a first-round RT-PCR of the TCR CDR3. TCRdb itself ran the multiplex PCR reads through MiXCR, one entry per CDR3 protein. The sample has about 640,000 distinct CDR3 sequences, less than 25% seen once.

The chain couples TRBV20-1 to TRBJ2-7; 8 positions match TRBD2. The sequence came from a man aged 25 to 40 with Graves' ophthalmopathy. What was sequenced was blood. The CDR3 nucleotides are TGCAGTGCGACGACTCTCGGGACTAGGGCCTACGAGCAGTACTTC. This translates into CSATTLGTRAYEQYF.